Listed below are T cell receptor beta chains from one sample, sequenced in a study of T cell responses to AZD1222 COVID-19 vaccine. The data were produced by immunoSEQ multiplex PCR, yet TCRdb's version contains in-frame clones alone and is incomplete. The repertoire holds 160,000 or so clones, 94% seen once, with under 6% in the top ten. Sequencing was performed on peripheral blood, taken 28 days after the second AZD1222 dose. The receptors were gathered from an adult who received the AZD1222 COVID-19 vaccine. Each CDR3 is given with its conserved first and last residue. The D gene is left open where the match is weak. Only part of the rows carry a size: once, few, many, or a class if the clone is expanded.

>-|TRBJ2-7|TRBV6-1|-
CASSEGYGAYEQYF
TGTGCCAGCAGTGAAGGGTACGGGGCCTACGAGCAGTACTTC
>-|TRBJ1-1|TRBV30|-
CAWSPDFRVNKEAFF
TGTGCCTGGAGTCCTGATTTCCGCGTGAACAAAGAAGCTTTCTTT
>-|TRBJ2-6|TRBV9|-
CASSPRYKSGANVLTF
TGTGCCAGCAGCCCTCGGTACAAGTCTGGGGCCAACGTCCTGACTTTC
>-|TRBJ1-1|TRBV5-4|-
CASSLGEGYTEAFF
TGTGCCAGCAGCTTGGGTGAGGGTTACACTGAAGCTTTCTTT
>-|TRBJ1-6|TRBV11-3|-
CASWGHWGSPLHF
TGTGCCAGCTGGGGCCACTGGGGTTCACCCCTCCACTTT
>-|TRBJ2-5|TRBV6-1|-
CASSEGIWETQYF
TGTGCCAGCAGTGAAGGCATTTGGGAGACCCAGTACTTC
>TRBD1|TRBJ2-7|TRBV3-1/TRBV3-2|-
CASSPRDRVPYEQYF
TGTGCCAGCAGCCCCCGGGACAGGGTCCCCTACGAGCAGTACTTC
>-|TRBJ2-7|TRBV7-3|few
CASSWIGGEQYF
TGTGCCAGCAGCTGGATCGGGGGTGAGCAGTACTTC
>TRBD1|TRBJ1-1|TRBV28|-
CASSPRQGRRTEAFF
TGTGCCAGCAGTCCGAGACAGGGCAGAAGGACTGAAGCTTTCTTT
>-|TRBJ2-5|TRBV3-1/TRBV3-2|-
CASSPGYQETQYF
TGTGCCAGCAGCCCGGGTTACCAAGAGACCCAGTACTTC
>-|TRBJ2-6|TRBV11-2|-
CASTAPSGANVLTF
TGTGCCAGCACCGCACCCTCTGGGGCCAACGTCCTGACTTTC
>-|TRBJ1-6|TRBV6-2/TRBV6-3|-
CASSYPLTAPGSPLHF
TGTGCCAGCAGTTATCCTTTGACCGCGCCAGGGTCACCCCTCCACTTT
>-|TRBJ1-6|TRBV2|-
CASSDASRNPLHF
TGTGCCAGCAGCGACGCATCGCGGAATCCCCTCCACTTT
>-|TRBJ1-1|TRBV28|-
CASSIYRVNTEAFF
TGTGCCAGCAGTATCTACAGGGTGAACACTGAAGCTTTCTTT
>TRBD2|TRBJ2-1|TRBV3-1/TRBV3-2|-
CASSQEGLAGIEEQFF
TGTGCCAGCAGCCAAGAGGGACTAGCGGGAATAGAGGAGCAGTTCTTC
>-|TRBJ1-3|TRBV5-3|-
CARSAGSGNTIYF
TGTGCCAGAAGCGCAGGCTCTGGAAACACCATATATTTT
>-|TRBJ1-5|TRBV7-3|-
CANGGNFGGLQPQHF
TGTGCCAACGGCGGTAATTTCGGGGGATTACAGCCCCAGCATTTT
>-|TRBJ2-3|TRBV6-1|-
CASSEAWDTQYF
TGTGCCAGCAGTGAAGCGTGGGATACGCAGTATTTT
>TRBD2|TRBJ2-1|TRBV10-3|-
CAISDSGLADALISEQFF
TGTGCCATCAGTGATTCTGGACTAGCTGATGCCCTAATCAGTGAGCAGTTCTTC
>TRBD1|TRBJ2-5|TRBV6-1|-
CASSEATGQGVRETQYF
TGTGCCAGCAGTGAAGCGACGGGACAGGGGGTCCGAGAGACCCAGTACTTC